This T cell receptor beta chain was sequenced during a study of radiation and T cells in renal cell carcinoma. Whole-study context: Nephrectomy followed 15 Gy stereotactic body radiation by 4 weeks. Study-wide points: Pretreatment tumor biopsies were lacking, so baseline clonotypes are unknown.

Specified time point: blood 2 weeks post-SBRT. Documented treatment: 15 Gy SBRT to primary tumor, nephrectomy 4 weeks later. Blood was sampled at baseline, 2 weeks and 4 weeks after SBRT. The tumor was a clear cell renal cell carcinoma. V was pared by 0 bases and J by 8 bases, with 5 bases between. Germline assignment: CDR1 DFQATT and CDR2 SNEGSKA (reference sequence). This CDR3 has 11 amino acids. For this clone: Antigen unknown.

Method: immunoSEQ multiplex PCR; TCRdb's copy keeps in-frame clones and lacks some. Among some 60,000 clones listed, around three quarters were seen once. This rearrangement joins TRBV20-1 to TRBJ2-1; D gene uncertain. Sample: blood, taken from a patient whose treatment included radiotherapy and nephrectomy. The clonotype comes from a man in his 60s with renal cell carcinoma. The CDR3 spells CSAREAYEQFF. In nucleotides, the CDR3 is TGCAGTGCTAGAGAGGCATATGAGCAGTTCTTC.